This T cell receptor beta chain was obtained from a study of cytomegalovirus exposure and HLA in healthy donors. The study's findings and limits: Highly shared sequence variants in one cluster were likely a sequencing artifact. Being indistinguishable, some V segments were excluded, TRBV6-2 and TRBV6-3 among them. Reportedly, fewer N-insertions than the approximately 690-donor mean appeared in an Asian-associated ancestry cluster in a later analysis.

This clone was counted a single time. Its antigen is as yet unknown. This CDR3 region has 15 residues. Unmatched junction bases numbered 4, after V lost 2 bases and J lost 1 base. Germline lookup yields CDR1 KGHSH and CDR2 LQKENI. The study ran its PCR with 60 Vbeta and 13 Jbeta primers. Repertoires were generated with immunoSEQ multiplex PCR, while TCRdb's copy carries only in-frame clones and drops some. The sample has 150,000 to 200,000 clones; about three quarters are singletons. The TCR comes from a man aged 25 to 40 in good health and CMV-seropositive. The chain uses TRBV18 and TRBJ1-1; 7 nucleotides match TRBD1. The sequenced sample was PBMCs. The CDR3 DNA reads as TGTGCCAGCTCACCATTGAGGGGGCGGAACACTGAAGCTTTCTTT. It yields the protein CASSPLRGRNTEAFF.